A selection of T cell receptor beta chains follows, all from one sample in a study of blood T cell repertoires in COVID-19. Clones were sequenced by immunoSEQ multiplex PCR, and TCRdb holds only the in-frame ones, with some missing. This table has 150,000 to 200,000 clones, around 88% appearing once. The sample taken for sequencing was peripheral blood. The receptor source for this set is a human donor in a cohort sampled during active COVID-19. Both conserved end residues are part of each CDR3. A D gene is named only where the DNA matches it firmly. A clone size is listed for some rows: how often the clone was seen (once, few, many), or a class if it is expanded.

D: TRBD2; V: TRBV15; size: .; J: TRBJ2-1; CDR3: CATSRGASGGPLDEQFF; DNA: TGTGCCACCAGCAGGGGAGCTAGCGGAGGGCCCCTCGATGAGCAGTTCTTC
D: .; V: TRBV30; size: .; J: TRBJ1-1; CDR3: CAWIGESTEAFF; DNA: TGTGCCTGGATTGGAGAGAGCACTGAAGCTTTCTTT
D: .; V: TRBV5-1; size: once; J: TRBJ2-3; CDR3: CASSSVDSTYTDTQYF; DNA: TGCGCCAGCAGCTCTGTAGACAGCACTTACACAGATACGCAGTATTTT
D: .; V: TRBV9; size: once; J: TRBJ2-5; CDR3: CASSRTHQETQYF; DNA: TGTGCCAGCAGCAGGACACACCAAGAGACCCAGTACTTC
D: TRBD2; V: TRBV7-9; size: once; J: TRBJ2-2; CDR3: CASSETSGTSGELFF; DNA: TGTGCCAGCAGCGAGACCAGCGGGACGTCCGGGGAGCTGTTTTTT
D: TRBD2; V: TRBV7-3; size: once; J: TRBJ2-1; CDR3: CASSYTSGSPYNEQFF; DNA: TGTGCCAGCAGCTACACTAGCGGGTCACCCTACAATGAGCAGTTCTTC
D: TRBD2; V: TRBV27; size: once; J: TRBJ2-7; CDR3: CASSPRTSGTYEQYF; DNA: TGTGCCAGCAGTCCCCGGACTAGCGGCACCTACGAGCAGTACTTC
D: TRBD1; V: TRBV4-3; size: .; J: TRBJ1-3; CDR3: CASSQVNSGTGLGTIYF; DNA: TGCGCCAGCAGCCAAGTCAACTCCGGGACAGGTCTAGGCACCATATATTTT
D: TRBD1; V: TRBV5-8; size: .; J: TRBJ1-4; CDR3: CASSGETGTNEKLFF; DNA: TGTGCCAGCAGCGGGGAGACAGGGACCAATGAAAAACTGTTTTTT
D: .; V: TRBV21-1; size: .; J: TRBJ1-6; CDR3: CASSSRSGSKPGVHNSPLHF; DNA: TGTGCCAGCAGCAGCCGCTCGGGGTCGAAGCCCGGTGTACATAATTCACCCCTCCACTTT
D: .; V: TRBV5-1; size: once; J: TRBJ2-7; CDR3: CASSLESGGVDEQYF; DNA: TGCGCCAGCAGCTTGGAAAGCGGAGGGGTCGACGAGCAGTACTTC
D: .; V: TRBV2; size: .; J: TRBJ1-2; CDR3: CASFREVNGYTF; DNA: TGTGCCAGCTTTCGGGAGGTGAATGGCTACACCTTC
D: .; V: TRBV4-1; size: .; J: TRBJ1-5; CDR3: CASSPEEQGNQPQHF; DNA: TGCGCCAGCAGCCCGGAGGAGCAGGGCAATCAGCCCCAGCATTTT
D: .; V: TRBV30; size: .; J: TRBJ1-6; CDR3: CAWSPNRVYSLHF; DNA: TGTGCCTGGAGTCCCAACAGGGTTTATAGCCTCCACTTT
D: .; V: TRBV7-3; size: .; J: TRBJ2-7; CDR3: CASSRGGGYEQYF; DNA: TGTGCCAGCAGCAGGGGAGGGGGCTACGAGCAGTACTTC
D: .; V: TRBV10-3; size: .; J: TRBJ1-1; CDR3: CAIKTGNTEAFF; DNA: TGTGCCATCAAAACGGGGAACACTGAAGCTTTCTTT
D: .; V: TRBV28; size: few; J: TRBJ2-7; CDR3: CASSDRFYEQYF; DNA: TGTGCCAGCAGCGACAGGTTCTACGAGCAGTACTTC